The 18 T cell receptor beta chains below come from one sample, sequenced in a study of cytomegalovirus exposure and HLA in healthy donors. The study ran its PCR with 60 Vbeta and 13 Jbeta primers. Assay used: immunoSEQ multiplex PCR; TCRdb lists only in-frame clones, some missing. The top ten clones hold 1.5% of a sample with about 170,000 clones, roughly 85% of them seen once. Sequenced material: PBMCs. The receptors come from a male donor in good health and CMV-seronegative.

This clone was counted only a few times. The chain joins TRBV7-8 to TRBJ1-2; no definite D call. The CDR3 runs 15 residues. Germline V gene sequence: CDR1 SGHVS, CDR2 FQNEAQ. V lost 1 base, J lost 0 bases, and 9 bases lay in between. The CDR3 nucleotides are TGTGCCAGCAGCTTAGTTGAGGGTCCTAACTATGGCTACACCTTC. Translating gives CASSLVEGPNYGYTF.

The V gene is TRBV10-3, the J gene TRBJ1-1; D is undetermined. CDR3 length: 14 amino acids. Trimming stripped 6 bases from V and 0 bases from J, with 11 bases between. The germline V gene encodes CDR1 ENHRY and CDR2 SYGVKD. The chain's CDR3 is CAIRQQFLNTEAFF. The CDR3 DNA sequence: TGTGCCATCAGGCAACAATTCCTGAACACTGAAGCTTTCTTT.

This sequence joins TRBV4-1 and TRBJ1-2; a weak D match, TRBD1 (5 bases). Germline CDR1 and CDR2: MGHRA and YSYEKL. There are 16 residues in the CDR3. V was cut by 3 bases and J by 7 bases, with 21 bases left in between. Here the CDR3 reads CASSQGWGTTSGGYTF. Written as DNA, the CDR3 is TGCGCCAGCAGCCAGGGGTGGGGCACGACTTCAGGTGGCTACACCTTC.

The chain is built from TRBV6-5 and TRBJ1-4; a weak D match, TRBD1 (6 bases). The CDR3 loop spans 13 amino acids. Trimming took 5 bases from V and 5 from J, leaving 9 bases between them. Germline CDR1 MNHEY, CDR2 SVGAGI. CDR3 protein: CASSNTGNEKLFF. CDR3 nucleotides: TGTGCCAGCAGTAACACAGGGAATGAAAAACTGTTTTTT.

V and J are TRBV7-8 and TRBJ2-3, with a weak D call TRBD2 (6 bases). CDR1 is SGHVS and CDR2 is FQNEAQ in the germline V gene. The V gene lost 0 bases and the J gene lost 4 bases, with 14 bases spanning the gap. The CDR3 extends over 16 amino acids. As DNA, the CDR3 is TGTGCCAGCAGCTTAGCGGGGGGTGGTGTGGCAGATACGCAGTATTTT. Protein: CASSLAGGGVADTQYF.

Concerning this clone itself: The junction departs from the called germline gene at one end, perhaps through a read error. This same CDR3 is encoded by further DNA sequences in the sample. CDR3 region: CASSAGLREQYF. Here the CDR3 DNA reads TGCGCCAGTAGTGCCGGACTAAGGGAGCAGTACTTC. The genes are TRBV19 and TRBJ2-7; tentatively, D is TRBD2 (6 bases). Germline assignment: CDR1 LNHDA and CDR2 SQIVND (reference sequence). This CDR3 has 12 amino acids.

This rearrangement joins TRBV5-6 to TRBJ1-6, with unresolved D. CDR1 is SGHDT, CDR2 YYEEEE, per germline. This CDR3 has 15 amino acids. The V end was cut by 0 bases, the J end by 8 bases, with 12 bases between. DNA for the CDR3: TGTGCCAGCAGCTTGGGGGCGTTACGCGATTCACCCCTCCACTTT. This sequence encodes CASSLGALRDSPLHF.

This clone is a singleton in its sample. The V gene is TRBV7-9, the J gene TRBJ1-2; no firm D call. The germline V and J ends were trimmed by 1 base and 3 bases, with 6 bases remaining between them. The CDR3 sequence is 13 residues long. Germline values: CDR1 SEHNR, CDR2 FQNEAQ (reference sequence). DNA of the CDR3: TGTGCCAGCAGCTTAGTACGGTACTATGGCTACACCTTC. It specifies CASSLVRYYGYTF.

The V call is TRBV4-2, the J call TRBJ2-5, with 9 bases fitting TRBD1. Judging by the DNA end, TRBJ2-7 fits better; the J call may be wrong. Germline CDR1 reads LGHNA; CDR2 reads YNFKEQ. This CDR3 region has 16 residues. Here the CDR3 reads CASSQARDRARHEQYF. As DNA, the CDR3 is TGTGCCAGCAGCCAAGCCAGGGACAGGGCCCGACACGAGCAGTACTTC.

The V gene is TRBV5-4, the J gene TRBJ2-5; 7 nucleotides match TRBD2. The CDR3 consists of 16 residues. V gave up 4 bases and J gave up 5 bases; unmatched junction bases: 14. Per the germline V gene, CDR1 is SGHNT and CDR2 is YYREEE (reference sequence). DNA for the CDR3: TGTGCCAGCAGCATATCGGCGGGAGTATCGAGCGAGACCCAGTACTTC. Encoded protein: CASSISAGVSSETQYF.

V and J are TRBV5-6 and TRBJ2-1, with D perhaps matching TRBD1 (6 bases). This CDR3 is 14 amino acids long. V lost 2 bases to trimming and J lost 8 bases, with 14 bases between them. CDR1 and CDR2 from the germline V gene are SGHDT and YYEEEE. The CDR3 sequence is CASSFSPRGHEQFF. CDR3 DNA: TGTGCCAGCAGCTTCTCCCCCAGGGGCCATGAGCAGTTCTTC.

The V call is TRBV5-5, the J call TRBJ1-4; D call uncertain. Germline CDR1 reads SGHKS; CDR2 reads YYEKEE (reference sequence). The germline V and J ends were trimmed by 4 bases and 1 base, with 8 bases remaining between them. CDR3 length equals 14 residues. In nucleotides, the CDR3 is TGTGCCAGCAGCCAAGCGGGAACTAATGAAAAACTGTTTTTT. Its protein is CASSQAGTNEKLFF.

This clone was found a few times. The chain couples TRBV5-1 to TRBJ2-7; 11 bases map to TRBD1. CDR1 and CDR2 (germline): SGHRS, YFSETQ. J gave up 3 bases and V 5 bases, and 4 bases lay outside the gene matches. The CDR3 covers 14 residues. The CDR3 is CASRTGQGVYEQYF. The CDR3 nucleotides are TGCGCCAGCAGAACGGGACAGGGGGTCTACGAGCAGTACTTC.

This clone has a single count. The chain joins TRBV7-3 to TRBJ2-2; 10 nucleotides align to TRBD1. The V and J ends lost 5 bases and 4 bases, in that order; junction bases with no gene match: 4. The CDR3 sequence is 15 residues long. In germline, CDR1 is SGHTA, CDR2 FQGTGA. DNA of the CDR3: TGTGCCAGCAGCATAAGGACAGGGGGCACCGGGGAGCTGTTTTTT. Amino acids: CASSIRTGGTGELFF.

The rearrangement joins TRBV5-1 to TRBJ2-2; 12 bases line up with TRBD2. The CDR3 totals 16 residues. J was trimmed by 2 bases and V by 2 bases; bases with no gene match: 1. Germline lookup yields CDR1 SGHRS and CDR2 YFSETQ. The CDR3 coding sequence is TGCGCCAGCAGCTTACTAGCGGGGGGTAACACCGGGGAGCTGTTTTTT. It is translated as CASSLLAGGNTGELFF.

This CDR3 reads CASSPFSGTTEQYF. CDR3 DNA sequence: TGCGCCAGCAGCCCTTTTTCCGGGACAACAGAGCAGTACTTC. This chain links TRBV5-1 with TRBJ2-7; D might be TRBD1 (6 bases). V gave up 4 bases and J gave up 7 bases, with 18 bases separating them. Germline values: CDR1 SGHRS, CDR2 YFSETQ. The CDR3 has 14 amino acids.

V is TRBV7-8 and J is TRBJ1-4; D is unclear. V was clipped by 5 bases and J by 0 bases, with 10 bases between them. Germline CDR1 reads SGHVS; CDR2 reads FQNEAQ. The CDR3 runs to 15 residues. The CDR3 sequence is CASSPPTTTNEKLFF. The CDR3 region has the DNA TGTGCCAGCAGCCCCCCGACAACAACTAATGAAAAACTGTTTTTT. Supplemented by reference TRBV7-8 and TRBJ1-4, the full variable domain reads GAGVSQSPRYKVAKRGQDVALRCDPISGHVSLFWYQQALGQGPEFLTYFQNEAQLDKSGLPSDRFFAERPEGSVSTLKIQRTQQEDSAVYLCASSPPTTTNEKLFFGSGTQLSVL.

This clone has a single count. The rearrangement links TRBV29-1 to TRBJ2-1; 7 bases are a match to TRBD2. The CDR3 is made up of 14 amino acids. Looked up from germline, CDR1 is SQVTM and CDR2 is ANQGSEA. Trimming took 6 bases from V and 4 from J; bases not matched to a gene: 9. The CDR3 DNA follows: TGCAGCGTCCTGGAGAAGCGGGGTTACAATGAGCAGTTCTTC. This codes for CSVLEKRGYNEQFF.